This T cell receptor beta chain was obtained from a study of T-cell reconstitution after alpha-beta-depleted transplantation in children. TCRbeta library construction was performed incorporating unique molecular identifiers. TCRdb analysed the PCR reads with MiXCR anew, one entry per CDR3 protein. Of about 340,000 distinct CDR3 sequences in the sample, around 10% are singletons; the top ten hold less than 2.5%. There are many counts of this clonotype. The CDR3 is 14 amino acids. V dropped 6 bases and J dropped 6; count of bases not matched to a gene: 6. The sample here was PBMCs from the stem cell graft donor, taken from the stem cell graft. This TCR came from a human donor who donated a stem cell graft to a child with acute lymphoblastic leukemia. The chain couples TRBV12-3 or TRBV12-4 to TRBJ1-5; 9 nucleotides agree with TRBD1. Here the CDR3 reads CASRLTGGVQPQHF. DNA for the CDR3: TGTGCCAGCAGACTGACAGGGGGTGTTCAGCCCCAGCATTTT.